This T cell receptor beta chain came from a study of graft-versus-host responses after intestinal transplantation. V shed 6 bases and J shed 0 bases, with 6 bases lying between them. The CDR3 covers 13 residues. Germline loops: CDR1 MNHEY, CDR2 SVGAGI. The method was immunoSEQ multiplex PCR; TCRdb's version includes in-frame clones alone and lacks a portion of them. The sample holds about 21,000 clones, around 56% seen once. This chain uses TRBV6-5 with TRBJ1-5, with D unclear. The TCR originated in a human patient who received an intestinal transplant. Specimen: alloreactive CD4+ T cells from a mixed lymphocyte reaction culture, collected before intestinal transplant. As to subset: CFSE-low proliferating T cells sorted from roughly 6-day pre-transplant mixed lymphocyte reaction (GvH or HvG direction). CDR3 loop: CASSLISNQPQHF. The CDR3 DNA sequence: TGTGCCAGCAGCCTAATTAGCAATCAGCCCCAGCATTTT.